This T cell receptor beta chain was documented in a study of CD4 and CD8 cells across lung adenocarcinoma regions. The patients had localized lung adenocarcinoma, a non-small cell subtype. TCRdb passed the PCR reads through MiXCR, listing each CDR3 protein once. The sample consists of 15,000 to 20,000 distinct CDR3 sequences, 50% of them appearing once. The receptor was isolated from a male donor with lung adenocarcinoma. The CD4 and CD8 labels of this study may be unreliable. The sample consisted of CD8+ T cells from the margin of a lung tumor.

The CDR3, as DNA: TGTGCCAGCGGGATCCAAGAGACCCAGTACTTC. It is translated as CASGIQETQYF. J is TRBJ2-5 and V is TRBV6-1; D unresolved. V was cut by 8 bases and J by 1 base, with 5 bases left in between. This CDR3 has 11 amino acids. From germline, CDR1 is MNHNS and CDR2 SASEGT.